A selection of T cell receptor beta chains follows, all from one sample in a study of beta chain features in type 1 diabetes. The protocol was immunoSEQ multiplex PCR, while the TCRdb copy is restricted to in-frame clones and leaves out a portion. The table has a few hundred thousand clones, 15% to 20% seen once. The sequenced material came from naive CD4+ T cells from blood. These receptors were taken from a woman aged 18-29 years in good health. Each CDR3 is given with its conserved first and last residue. The D gene is left open where the match is weak. Clone size, where shown, is once, few, many, or a class for clones that have expanded.

TRBV6-1	TRBD1	TRBJ1-1	few	TGTGCCAGCAGTGAAAGGTGGGGACAGGTGAGGAACACTGAAGCTTTCTTT	CASSERWGQVRNTEAFF
TRBV30	-	TRBJ1-2	-	TGTGCCTGCGTTTCGGGACTCTATGGCTACACCTTC	CACVSGLYGYTF
TRBV19	TRBD2	TRBJ2-1	-	TGTGCCAGTAGTCGTAGCGGGAGGGGGGTTAATGAGCAGTTCTTC	CASSRSGRGVNEQFF
TRBV30	TRBD1	TRBJ2-3	few	TGTGCCTGGGGAGGACAGGGCCGGAGGGGAGATACGCAGTATTTT	CAWGGQGRRGDTQYF
TRBV4-1	-	TRBJ2-1	-	TGCGCCAGCAGCCTTTCTCTGGCGGCTAGGGAGCAGTTCTTC	CASSLSLAAREQFF
TRBV11-2	TRBD2	TRBJ2-3	-	TGTGCCAGCAGCTGGGACTACATCACAGATACGCAGTATTTT	CASSWDYITDTQYF
TRBV5-1	-	TRBJ2-7	-	TGCGCCAGCAGCTTGGAAGGTCGAGGGGGCTACGAGCAGTACTTC	CASSLEGRGGYEQYF
TRBV2	-	TRBJ1-4	few	TGTGCCAGCACTCCACTCCCCGAAAAACTGTTTTTT	CASTPLPEKLFF
TRBV6-5	-	TRBJ2-5	-	TGTGCCAGCAGTTACTCAAGGGAGAGGGAGACCCAGTACTTC	CASSYSRERETQYF
TRBV7-2	-	TRBJ1-1	-	TGTGCCAGCAGCTTAGGTACTATGAACACTGAAGCTTTCTTT	CASSLGTMNTEAFF
TRBV19	-	TRBJ1-1	-	TGTGCCAGTAGTATTTCGGTTGCGGACTCTGAAGCTTTCTTT	CASSISVADSEAFF
TRBV6-5	TRBD2	TRBJ2-7	-	TGTGCCAGCAGTTACTCGATAGCGGGAGGAAGCGAGCAGTACTTC	CASSYSIAGGSEQYF
TRBV18	TRBD1	TRBJ2-7	-	TGTGCCAGCTCACCCGGGACAGGGGGCAGCGAGCAGTACTTC	CASSPGTGGSEQYF
TRBV18	-	TRBJ1-1	-	TGTGCCAGCTCACCACGCAGGGTTAGCACTGAAGCTTTCTTT	CASSPRRVSTEAFF
TRBV4-1	TRBD1	TRBJ2-7	-	TGCGCCAGCAGCCAAGTTGCGACAGGGGGGCTCTACGAGCAGTACTTC	CASSQVATGGLYEQYF
TRBV15	-	TRBJ1-5	few	TGTGCCACCAGCAGAGATCAGGGGTCGGAGCCCCAGCATTTT	CATSRDQGSEPQHF
TRBV19	-	TRBJ1-1	-	TGTGCCAGTATCAAGAACACTGAAGCTTTCTTT	CASIKNTEAFF
TRBV5-6	TRBD1	TRBJ2-5	few	TGTGCCAGCAGCTTGGCGGGACAGGTTTTCCAAGAGACCCAGTACTTC	CASSLAGQVFQETQYF
TRBV30	TRBD1	TRBJ1-2	-	TGTGCCTGGGGGACAGGGAGGCCCTATGGCTACACCTTC	CAWGTGRPYGYTF
TRBV5-1	TRBD1	TRBJ2-5	-	TGCGCCAGCAAAGTACAGGGGGGAGAGACCCAGTACTTC	CASKVQGGETQYF
TRBV6-1	TRBD2	TRBJ2-1	-	TGTGCCAGCAGTTCTTCATGGACTAGCGGGAGTAAGGAGATCTTC	CASSSSWTSGSKEIF
TRBV27	TRBD2	TRBJ2-3	-	TGTGCCAGCAGTTCGCGACTAGCGGGGGGCACAGATACGCAGTATTTT	CASSSRLAGGTDTQYF
TRBV5-1	-	TRBJ2-6	-	TGCGCCAGCAGCTTGGGGGCCCGGAGGTCTGGGGCCAACGTCCTGACTTTC	CASSLGARRSGANVLTF
TRBV29-1	TRBD1	TRBJ2-1	-	TGCAGCGTTGCTGGGACAGCCACCTACAATGAGCAGTTCTTC	CSVAGTATYNEQFF